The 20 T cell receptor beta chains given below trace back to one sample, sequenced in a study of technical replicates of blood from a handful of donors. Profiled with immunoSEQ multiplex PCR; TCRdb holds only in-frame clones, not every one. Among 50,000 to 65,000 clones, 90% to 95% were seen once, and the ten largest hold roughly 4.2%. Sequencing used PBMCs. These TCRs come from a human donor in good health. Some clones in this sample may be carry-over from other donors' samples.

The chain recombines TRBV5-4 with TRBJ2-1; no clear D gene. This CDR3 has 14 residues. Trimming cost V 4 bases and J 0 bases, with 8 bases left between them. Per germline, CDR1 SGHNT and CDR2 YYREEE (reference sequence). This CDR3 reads CASSLPTSYNEQFF. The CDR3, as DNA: TGTGCCAGCAGCCTACCTACCTCCTACAATGAGCAGTTCTTC.

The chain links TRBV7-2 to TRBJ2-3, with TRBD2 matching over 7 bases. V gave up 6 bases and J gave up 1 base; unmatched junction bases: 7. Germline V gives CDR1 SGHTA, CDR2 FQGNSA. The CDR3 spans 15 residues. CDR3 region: CASRKSGIGTDTQYF. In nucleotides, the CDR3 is TGTGCCAGCAGAAAGAGCGGGATCGGCACAGATACGCAGTATTTT.

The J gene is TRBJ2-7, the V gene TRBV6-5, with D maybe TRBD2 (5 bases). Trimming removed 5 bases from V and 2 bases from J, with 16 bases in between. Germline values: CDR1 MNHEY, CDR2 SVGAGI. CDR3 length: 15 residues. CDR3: CASSNSGVEPYEQYF. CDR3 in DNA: TGTGCCAGCAGTAACAGCGGAGTTGAGCCCTACGAGCAGTACTTC.

The CDR3 sequence: CASSEDRGRFYEQYF. The CDR3 DNA reads as TGTGCCAGCAGCGAAGACAGGGGACGATTCTACGAGCAGTACTTC. The chain couples TRBV7-8 to TRBJ2-7, with 8 bases aligning to TRBD1. CDR3 length: 15 residues. Trimming at V came to 5 bases and at J to 3 bases, leaving 9 bases not matched to a gene. Germline V lookup: CDR1 SGHVS, CDR2 FQNEAQ. Based on the CDR3 plus reference TRBV7-8 and TRBJ2-7, the full variable domain is GAGVSQSPRYKVAKRGQDVALRCDPISGHVSLFWYQQALGQGPEFLTYFQNEAQLDKSGLPSDRFFAERPEGSVSTLKIQRTQQEDSAVYLCASSEDRGRFYEQYFGPGTRLTVT.

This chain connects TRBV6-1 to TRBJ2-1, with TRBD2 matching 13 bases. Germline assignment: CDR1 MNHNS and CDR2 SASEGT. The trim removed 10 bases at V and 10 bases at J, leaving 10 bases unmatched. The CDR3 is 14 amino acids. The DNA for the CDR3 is TGTGCCACCAAAGGACTAGCGGGAGCAGGGGAGCAGTTCTTC. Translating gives CATKGLAGAGEQFF.

The CDR3 loop is CASSPRTGIGDTEAFF. CDR3 nucleotides: TGTGCCAGCAGCCCCCGGACAGGAATAGGAGACACTGAAGCTTTCTTT. The chain combines TRBV7-2 with TRBJ1-1, with 7 bases aligning to TRBD1. This CDR3 contains 16 residues. Germline lookup yields CDR1 SGHTA and CDR2 FQGNSA. V was clipped by 5 bases and J by 3 bases; unmatched bases: 12.

The CDR3 nucleotides are TGTGCCAGCAGGGGGGAGGGGAACGACTATGGCTACACCTTC. Residues: CASRGEGNDYGYTF. This chain uses TRBV6-1 with TRBJ1-2; maybe TRBD1 (5 bases). Between the trimmed V and J ends, which lost 6 bases and 3 bases, there was a span of 14 bases. CDR1 MNHNS and CDR2 SASEGT come from the germline V gene. The length of the CDR3 is 14 residues.

The CDR3 loop is CASSPPGSYNEQFF. For the CDR3, the DNA is TGTGCCAGCAGCCCCCCGGGCTCCTACAATGAGCAGTTCTTC. The chain links TRBV7-3 to TRBJ2-1; unclear D gene. The V and J ends lost 5 bases and 0 bases respectively, with 8 bases between them. The CDR3 contains 14 residues. Germline CDR1 is SGHTA and CDR2 is FQGTGA.

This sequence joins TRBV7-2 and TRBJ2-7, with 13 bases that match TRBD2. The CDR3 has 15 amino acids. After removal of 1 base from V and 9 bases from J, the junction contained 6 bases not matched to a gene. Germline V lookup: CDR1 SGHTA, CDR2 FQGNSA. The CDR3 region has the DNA TGTGCCAGCAGCTTAGATAGACTAGCGGGAGGTACGCAGTACTTC. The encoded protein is CASSLDRLAGGTQYF. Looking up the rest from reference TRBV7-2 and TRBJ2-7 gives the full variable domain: GAGVSQSPSNKVTEKGKDVELRCDPISGHTALYWYRQSLGQGLEFLIYFQGNSAPDKSGLPSDRFSAERTGGSVSTLTIQRTQQEDSAVYLCASSLDRLAGGTQYFGPGTRLTVT.

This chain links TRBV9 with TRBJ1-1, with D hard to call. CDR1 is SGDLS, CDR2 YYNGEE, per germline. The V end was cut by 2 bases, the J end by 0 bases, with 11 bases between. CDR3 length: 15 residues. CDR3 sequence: CASSVRPDMNTEAFF. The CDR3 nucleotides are TGTGCCAGCAGCGTGCGGCCAGATATGAACACTGAAGCTTTCTTT.

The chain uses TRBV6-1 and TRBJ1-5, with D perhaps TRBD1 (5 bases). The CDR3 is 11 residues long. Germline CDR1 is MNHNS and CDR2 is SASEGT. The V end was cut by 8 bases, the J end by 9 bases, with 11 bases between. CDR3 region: CASGGDLPQHF. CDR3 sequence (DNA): TGTGCCAGCGGAGGGGATTTGCCCCAGCATTTT.

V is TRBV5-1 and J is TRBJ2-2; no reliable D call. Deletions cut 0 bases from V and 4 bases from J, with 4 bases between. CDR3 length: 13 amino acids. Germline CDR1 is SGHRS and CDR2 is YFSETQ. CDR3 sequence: CASSLGITGELFF. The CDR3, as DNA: TGCGCCAGCAGCTTGGGTATCACCGGGGAGCTGTTTTTT.

The CDR3 reads CASSPKDRFSGGEQYF. CDR3 DNA: TGTGCCAGCAGTCCAAAAGACAGGTTTTCAGGTGGCGAGCAGTACTTC. The rearrangement links TRBV27 to TRBJ2-7; D is possibly TRBD1 (6 bases). Germline assignment: CDR1 MNHEY and CDR2 SMNVEV (reference sequence). The CDR3 is 16 amino acids. Trimming took 5 bases from V and 6 from J, leaving 23 bases between them.

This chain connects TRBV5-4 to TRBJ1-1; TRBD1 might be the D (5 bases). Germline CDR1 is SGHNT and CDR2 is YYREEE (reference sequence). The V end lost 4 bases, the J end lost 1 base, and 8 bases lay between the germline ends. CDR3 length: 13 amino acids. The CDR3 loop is CASSLRANTEAFF. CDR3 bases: TGTGCCAGCAGCCTCAGGGCGAACACTGAAGCTTTCTTT. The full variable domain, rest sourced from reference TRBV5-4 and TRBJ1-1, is ETGVTQSPTHLIKTRGQQVTLRCSSQSGHNTVSWYQQALGQGPQFIFQYYREEENGRGNFPPRFSGLQFPNYSSELNVNALELDDSALYLCASSLRANTEAFFGQGTRLTVV.

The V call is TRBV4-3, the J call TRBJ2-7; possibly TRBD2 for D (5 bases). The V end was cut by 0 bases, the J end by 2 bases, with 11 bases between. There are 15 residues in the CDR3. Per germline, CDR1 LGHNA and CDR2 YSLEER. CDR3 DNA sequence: TGCGCCAGCAGCCAAGAGTGGAGGCCGGCCTACGAGCAGTACTTC. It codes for CASSQEWRPAYEQYF.

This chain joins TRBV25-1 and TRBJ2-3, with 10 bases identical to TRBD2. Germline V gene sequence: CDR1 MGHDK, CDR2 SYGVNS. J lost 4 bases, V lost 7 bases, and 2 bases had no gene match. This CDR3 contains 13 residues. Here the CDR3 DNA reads TGTGCCAGCAAAGGGACTAGCGCAGATACGCAGTATTTT. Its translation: CASKGTSADTQYF.

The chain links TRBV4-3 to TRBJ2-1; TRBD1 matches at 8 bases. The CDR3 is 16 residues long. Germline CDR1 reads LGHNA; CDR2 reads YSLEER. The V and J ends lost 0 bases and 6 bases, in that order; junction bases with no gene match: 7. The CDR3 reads CASSQDYGTGPNEQFF. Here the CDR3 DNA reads TGCGCCAGCAGCCAAGATTACGGGACAGGTCCCAATGAGCAGTTCTTC.

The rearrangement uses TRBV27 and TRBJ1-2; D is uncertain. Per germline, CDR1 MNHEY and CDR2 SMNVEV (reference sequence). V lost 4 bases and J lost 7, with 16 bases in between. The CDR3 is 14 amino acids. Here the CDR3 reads CASSSLGVLSGYTF. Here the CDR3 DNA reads TGTGCCAGCAGTTCCCTCGGGGTGTTAAGTGGCTACACCTTC.

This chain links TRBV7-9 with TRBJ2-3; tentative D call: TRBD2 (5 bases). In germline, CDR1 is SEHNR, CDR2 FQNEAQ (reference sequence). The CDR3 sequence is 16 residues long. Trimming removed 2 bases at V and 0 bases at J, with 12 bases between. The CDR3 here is CASSLIHWTSTDTQYF. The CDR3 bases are TGTGCCAGCAGCTTAATTCACTGGACTAGCACAGATACGCAGTATTTT.

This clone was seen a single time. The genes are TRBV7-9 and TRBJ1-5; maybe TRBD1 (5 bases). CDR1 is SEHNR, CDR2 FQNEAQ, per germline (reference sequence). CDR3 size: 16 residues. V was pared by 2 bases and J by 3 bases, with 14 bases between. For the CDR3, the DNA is TGTGCCAGCAGCTTATATGGGGGGGATCTCAATCAGCCCCAGCATTTT. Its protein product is CASSLYGGDLNQPQHF.